The clone carrying this T cell receptor (beta chain) was seen more than once but under ten times. Its antigen is not known. Quantitative 5'-RACE with molecular barcodes was used to make the TCR beta libraries. A single record per CDR3 protein comes from TCRdb applying MiXCR to the 5' RACE reads. The data contain 35,000 or so distinct CDR3 sequences, approximately 16% of them singletons. CDR3 size: 13 residues. The V end lost 0 bases, the J end lost 8 bases, and 8 bases lay between the germline ends. The V gene's germline CDR1 is SGHRS and CDR2 YFSETQ. The sample comes from a study of CD8 T cells in ankylosing spondylitis. Study findings and constraints: Disease-linked clones had a CD8+ phenotype and relatively low frequency in peripheral blood.

The chain joins TRBV5-1 to TRBJ2-2; D not certain. The sequenced sample was blood. This receptor was taken from a male donor with ankylosing spondylitis or in good health (not recorded which). DNA of the CDR3: TGCGCCAGCAGCTTGGAAGGAGTGGGGGAGCTGTTTTTT. It codes for CASSLEGVGELFF. Based on the CDR3 plus reference TRBV5-1 and TRBJ2-2, the full variable domain is KAGVTQTPRYLIKTRGQQVTLSCSPISGHRSVSWYQQTPGQGLQFLFEYFSETQRNKGNFPGRFSGRQFSNSRSEMNVSTLELGDSALYLCASSLEGVGELFFGEGSRLTVL.